The next 9 T cell receptor beta chains were all read from a single sample in a study of T cells after yellow fever vaccination (dated by TCRdb to about 2019). Receptors were amplified or captured by 5' RACE. TCRdb names Illumina HiSeq 2500 as the instrument used. The public reads were run again by TCRdb, first through fastp at Q25 and then through MiXCR, and only productive beta chains were kept. Duplicate CDR3 protein sequences are folded into a single record with the most common DNA and genes. The sample contains hundreds of thousands of distinct CDR3 sequences, 15% to 20% of them found a single time. Roughly an eighth of the sample belongs to the ten largest clones. In light of the paper, this sample's treatment or condition label describes: live attenuated yellow fever vaccine strain. The sample here was PBMCs, taken 15 days after the yellow fever booster vaccination. These receptors all stem from a man younger than 45 who received the YFV17D yellow fever vaccine.

This clonotype was counted once. The gene calls are TRBV5-1 and TRBJ2-1; 12 bases line up with TRBD2. With V trimmed by 2 bases and J by 2 bases, 2 bases remained unmatched. CDR3 size: 16 residues. CDR1 SGHRS and CDR2 YFSETQ come from the germline V gene. The CDR3 DNA is TGCGCCAGCAGCTTCAGGACTAGCGGGACCTACAATGAGCAGTTCTTC. Encoded protein: CASSFRTSGTYNEQFF.

This clonotype has more than one count but fewer than ten. The chain carries TRBV3-1 and TRBJ2-1; a weak D match, TRBD2 (6 bases). CDR1 LGHDT and CDR2 YNNKEL come from the germline V gene (reference sequence). The CDR3 has 14 residues. V lost 4 bases, J lost 7 bases, and 14 bases lay in between. CDR3 loop: CASSLTSQVNEQFF. For the CDR3, the DNA is TGTGCCAGCAGCCTTACTAGCCAGGTGAATGAGCAGTTCTTC.

The chain links TRBV5-6 to TRBJ2-3; 9 nucleotides align to TRBD1. The CDR3 has 15 amino acids. Germline assignment: CDR1 SGHDT and CDR2 YYEEEE. Unmatched junction bases numbered 8, after V lost 6 bases and J lost 3 bases. CDR3 in amino acids: CASIVPGQGTDTQYF. Written as DNA, the CDR3 is TGTGCCAGCATCGTACCCGGACAGGGGACAGATACGCAGTATTTT.

This clonotype was seen a few times. The chain couples TRBV25-1 to TRBJ2-7, with TRBD2 matching over 7 bases. This CDR3 region has 14 residues. V shed 3 bases, J shed 3 bases, and the junction held 5 bases outside the gene matches. The germline CDR1 and CDR2 sequences are MGHDK and SYGVNS. CDR3 bases: TGTGCCAGCAGTGATCGAGCGGGATACTACGAGCAGTACTTC. Translated, it gives CASSDRAGYYEQYF.

The chain is built from TRBV7-8 and TRBJ1-6; unclear D gene. CDR1 and CDR2 from the germline V gene are SGHVS and FQNEAQ. The V end was cut by 3 bases, the J end by 7 bases, with 10 bases between. The CDR3 spans 14 residues. CDR3 in DNA: TGTGCCAGCAGCTTCGGAGGTGGGAATTCACCCCTCCACTTT. Its protein is CASSFGGGNSPLHF. The variable domain in full, with the rest retrieved from reference TRBV7-8 and TRBJ1-6, is GAGVSQSPRYKVAKRGQDVALRCDPISGHVSLFWYQQALGQGPEFLTYFQNEAQLDKSGLPSDRFFAERPEGSVSTLKIQRTQQEDSAVYLCASSFGGGNSPLHFGNGTRLTVT.

The rearrangement links TRBV29-1 to TRBJ2-4; D might be TRBD2 (6 bases). CDR1 and CDR2 (germline): SQVTM, ANQGSEA. Trimming took 7 bases from V and 9 from J, leaving 16 bases between them. CDR3 length equals 12 residues. This chain's CDR3 is CSARGGEFIQYF. The CDR3 DNA reads TGCAGCGCGCGAGGAGGGGAATTCATTCAGTACTTC.

The table lists this clonotype with a few counts. CDR3 bases: TGTGCCAGCCCTCCTACCACTGGACTAAGCACAGATACGCAGTATTTT. Its protein is CASPPTTGLSTDTQYF. The chain employs TRBV7-2 and TRBJ2-3; tentative D call: TRBD2 (6 bases). The germline V gene encodes CDR1 SGHTA and CDR2 FQGNSA. The CDR3 loop spans 16 amino acids. Between the trimmed V and J ends, which lost 8 bases and 0 bases, there was a span of 18 bases.

This chain uses TRBV5-5 with TRBJ2-5; 9 positions agree with TRBD1. With V trimmed by 5 bases and J by 4 bases, 9 bases remained unmatched. CDR3 length: 15 amino acids. Germline values: CDR1 SGHKS, CDR2 YYEKEE (reference sequence). The CDR3 DNA reads TGTGCCAGCAGACCGGGACAGGGTTTCACAGAGACCCAGTACTTC. Its protein is CASRPGQGFTETQYF.

This clonotype came up a few times. The chain employs TRBV12-3 or TRBV12-4 and TRBJ2-7; 11 positions match TRBD1. J was trimmed by 6 bases and V by 6 bases; bases with no gene match: 10. The CDR3 extends over 15 amino acids. CDR3 coding DNA: TGTGCCAGCAGAACGCGGACAGGGGGCTCCAGCGAGCAGTACTTC. Translation gives CASRTRTGGSSEQYF.